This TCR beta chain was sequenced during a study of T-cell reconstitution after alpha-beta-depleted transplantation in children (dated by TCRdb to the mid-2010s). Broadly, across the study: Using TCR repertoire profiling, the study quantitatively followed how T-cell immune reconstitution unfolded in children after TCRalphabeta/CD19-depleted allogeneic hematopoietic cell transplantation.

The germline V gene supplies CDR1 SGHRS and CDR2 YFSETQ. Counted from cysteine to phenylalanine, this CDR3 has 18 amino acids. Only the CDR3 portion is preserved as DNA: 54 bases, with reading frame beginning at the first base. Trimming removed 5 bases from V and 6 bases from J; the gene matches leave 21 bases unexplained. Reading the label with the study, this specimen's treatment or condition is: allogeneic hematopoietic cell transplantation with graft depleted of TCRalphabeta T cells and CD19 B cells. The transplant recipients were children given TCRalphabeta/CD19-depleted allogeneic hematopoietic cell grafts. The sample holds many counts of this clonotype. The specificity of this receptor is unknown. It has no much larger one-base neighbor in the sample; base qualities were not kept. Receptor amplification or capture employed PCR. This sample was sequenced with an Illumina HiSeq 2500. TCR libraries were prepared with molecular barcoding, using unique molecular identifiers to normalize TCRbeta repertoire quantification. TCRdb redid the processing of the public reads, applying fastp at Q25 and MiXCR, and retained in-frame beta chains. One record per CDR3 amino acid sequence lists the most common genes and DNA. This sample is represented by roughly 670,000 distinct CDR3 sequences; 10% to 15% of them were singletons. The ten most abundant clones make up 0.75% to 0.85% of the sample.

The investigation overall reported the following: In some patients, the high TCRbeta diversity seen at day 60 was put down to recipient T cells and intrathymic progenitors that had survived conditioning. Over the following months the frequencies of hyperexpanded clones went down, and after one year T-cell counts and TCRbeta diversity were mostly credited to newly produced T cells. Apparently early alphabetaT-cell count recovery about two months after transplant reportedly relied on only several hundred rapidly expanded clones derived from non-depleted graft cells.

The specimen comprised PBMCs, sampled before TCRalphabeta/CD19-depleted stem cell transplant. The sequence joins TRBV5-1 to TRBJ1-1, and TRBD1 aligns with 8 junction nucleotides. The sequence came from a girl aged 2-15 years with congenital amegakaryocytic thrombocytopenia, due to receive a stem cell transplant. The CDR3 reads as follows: CASRRPGTGPLGGAEAFF. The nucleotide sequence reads TGCGCCAGCAGACGTCCCGGGACAGGCCCTTTAGGAGGGGCTGAAGCTTTCTTT.